One and the same sample provided the 9 T cell receptor beta chains below, sequenced in a study of read filtering for tumor transcriptome and immune sequencing. This library used roughly 400 ng RNA and molecular barcoded adaptors spanning alpha/delta and beta/gamma chains. TCRdb re-derived calls from the reads in MiXCR, one entry per CDR3 protein. The sample shows roughly 130,000 distinct CDR3 sequences, 10% to 15% of them seen only once. The source material was a population of CD138-negative cells sorted from bone marrow. The source is a donor over 35 with multiple myeloma.

There are many counts of this clonotype. The chain employs TRBV6-5 and TRBJ1-1, with no clear D. Trimming took 2 bases from V and 6 from J, leaving 13 bases between them. The germline V gene encodes CDR1 MNHEY and CDR2 SVGAGI. The CDR3 runs to 14 residues. CDR3 DNA sequence: TGTGCCAGCAGTTACAACGGTGTACCCCCTGAAGCTTTCTTT. This gives the protein CASSYNGVPPEAFF.

This chain uses TRBV7-9 with TRBJ2-1, with 7 bases aligning to TRBD2. Trimming cost V 2 bases and J 8 bases; bases outside gene matches: 12. The germline V gene has CDR1 SEHNR and CDR2 FQNEAQ (reference sequence). This CDR3 spans 16 amino acids. The CDR3 region has the DNA TGTGCCAGCAGCTTACTTGCGGGAGTTAGGGTCGATGAGCAGTTCTTC. Translating it yields CASSLLAGVRVDEQFF.

The sample holds many counts of this clonotype. This chain uses TRBV20-1 with TRBJ2-5, with D perhaps assigned TRBD1 or TRBD2 (6 bases each). Germline V gene lookup returns CDR1 DFQATT and CDR2 SNEGSKA (reference sequence). Trimming stripped 6 bases from V and 5 bases from J, with 16 bases between. This CDR3 is built from 13 residues. Written as DNA, the CDR3 is TGCAGTGCCTCCCTCGGGGGCGACGAGACCCAGTACTTC. Translated: CSASLGGDETQYF.

This clonotype was found many times. The rearrangement links TRBV5-6 to TRBJ2-1; D is unclear. The CDR3 runs 14 residues. Deletions cut 0 bases from V and 8 bases from J, with 12 bases between. The germline V gene has CDR1 SGHDT and CDR2 YYEEEE. The CDR3 DNA is TGTGCCAGCAGCTTGGCCAGGAAGCGCTATGAGCAGTTCTTC. It codes for CASSLARKRYEQFF.

This clonotype was picked up a small number of times. This chain connects TRBV2 to TRBJ2-5, with D possibly TRBD1 on 6 matching bases. Trimming took off 7 bases at V and 5 bases at J, with 14 bases between the two ends. CDR1 is SNHLY and CDR2 is FYNNEI in the germline V gene. The CDR3 is 13 residues long. The CDR3 DNA is TGTGCCAGCAAGGGGGACATGAACGAGACCCAGTACTTC. Amino acid sequence: CASKGDMNETQYF.

As to this clonotype: A single base separates this from a much larger clone, so it may be a read error. This is likely a read error, given that the CDR3 carries no conserved phenylalanine or tryptophan at its end. This sequence joins TRBV2 and TRBJ2-5, with D unresolved. The V end was cut by 2 bases, the J end by 1 base, with 8 bases between. CDR3 length: 14 residues. CDR1 is SNHLY, CDR2 FYNNEI, per germline. CDR3 sequence: CASSERYSQETQYL. The CDR3 DNA is TGTGCCAGCAGTGAAAGATACAGCCAAGAGACCCAGTACCTC.

There are a few counts of this clonotype. Because it lacks the conserved phenylalanine or tryptophan at the end, this CDR3 is likely a read error. The chain carries TRBV20-1 and TRBJ2-4, with TRBD1 matching over 10 bases. The CDR3 extends over 15 amino acids. CDR1 and CDR2 from the germline V gene are DFQATT and SNEGSKA (reference sequence). The CDR3 spells CSARETGGEKNIQYL. DNA for the CDR3: TGCAGCGCTAGAGAGACAGGGGGCGAGAAAAACATTCAGTACCTC.

This chain joins TRBV4-1 and TRBJ2-6; D is possibly TRBD1 (6 bases). CDR1 and CDR2 from the germline V gene are MGHRA and YSYEKL. Trimming stripped 0 bases from V and 1 base from J, with 10 bases between. The CDR3 extends over 17 amino acids. The CDR3 region is CASSQDVQGSGANVLTF. CDR3 nucleotides: TGCGCCAGCAGCCAAGATGTGCAGGGGTCTGGGGCCAACGTCCTGACTTTC.

This clonotype showed up many times. The chain is built from TRBV10-1 and TRBJ1-1, with TRBD1 identical over 7 bases. Trimming removed 7 bases from V and 0 bases from J; junction bases left unmatched: 2. Germline CDR1 WNHNN, CDR2 SYGVQD (reference sequence). The CDR3 covers 13 residues. The CDR3 coding sequence is TGCGCCAGCACAGGGGGAATGAACACTGAAGCTTTCTTT. Amino acid sequence: CASTGGMNTEAFF.